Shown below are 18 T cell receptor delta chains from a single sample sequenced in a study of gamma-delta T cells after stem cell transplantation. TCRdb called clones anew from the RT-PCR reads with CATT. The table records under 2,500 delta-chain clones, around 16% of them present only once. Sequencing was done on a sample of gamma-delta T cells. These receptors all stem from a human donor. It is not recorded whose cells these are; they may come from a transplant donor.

For the CDR3, the DNA is TGTGCTCTTGGGGACCCCGGGCCTTCCTCAAATATCGGGGGATACATAACCGATAAACTCATCTTT. It yields the protein CALGDPGPSSNIGGYITDKLIF. The chain has TRDV1 and TRDJ1; 9 bases line up with TRDD3. This CDR3 is 22 amino acids long. Germline V gene lookup returns CDR1 TSWWSYY and CDR2 QGS. The J segment lost 2 bases and the V segment lost 3 bases, leaving 25 bases of the junction unmatched.

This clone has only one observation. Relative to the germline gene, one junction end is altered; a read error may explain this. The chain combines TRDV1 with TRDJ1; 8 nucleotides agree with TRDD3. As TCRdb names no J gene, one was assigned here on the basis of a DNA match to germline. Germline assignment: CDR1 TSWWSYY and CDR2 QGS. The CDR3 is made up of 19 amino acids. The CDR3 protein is CALGEDPYTGGLYTDELIF. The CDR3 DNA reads TGTGCTCTTGGGGAAGATCCCTATACTGGGGGCCTGTACACCGATGAACTCATCTTT.

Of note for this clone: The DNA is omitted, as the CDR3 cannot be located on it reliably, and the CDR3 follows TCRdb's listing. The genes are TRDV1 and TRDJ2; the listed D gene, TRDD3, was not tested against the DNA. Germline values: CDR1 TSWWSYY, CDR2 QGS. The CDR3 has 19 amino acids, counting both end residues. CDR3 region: CARGTYHCGPQALTAQLFF.

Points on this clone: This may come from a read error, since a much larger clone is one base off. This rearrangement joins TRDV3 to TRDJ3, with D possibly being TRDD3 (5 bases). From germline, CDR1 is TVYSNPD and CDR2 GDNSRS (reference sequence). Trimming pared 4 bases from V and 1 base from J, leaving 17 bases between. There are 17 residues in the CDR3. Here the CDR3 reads CAWLLRDGSWDTRQMFF. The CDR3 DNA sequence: TGTGCCTGGTTACTGAGGGATGGGTCCTGGGACACCCGACAGATGTTTTTC.

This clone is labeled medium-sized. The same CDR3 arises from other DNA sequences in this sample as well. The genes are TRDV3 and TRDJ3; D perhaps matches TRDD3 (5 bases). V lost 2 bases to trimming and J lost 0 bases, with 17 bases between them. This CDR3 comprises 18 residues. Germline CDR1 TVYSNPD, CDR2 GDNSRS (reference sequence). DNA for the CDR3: TGTGCCTTTGGGGGTACTGTTGCCCCCTCCTGGGACACCCGACAGATGTTTTTC. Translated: CAFGGTVAPSWDTRQMFF.

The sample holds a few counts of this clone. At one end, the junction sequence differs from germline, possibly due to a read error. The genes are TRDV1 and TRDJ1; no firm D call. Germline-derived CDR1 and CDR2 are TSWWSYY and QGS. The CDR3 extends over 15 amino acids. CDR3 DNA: TGTGCTCTTGGGGAAAGAGGGTACTACACCGATAAACTCACCTTT. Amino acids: CALGERGYYTDKLTF.

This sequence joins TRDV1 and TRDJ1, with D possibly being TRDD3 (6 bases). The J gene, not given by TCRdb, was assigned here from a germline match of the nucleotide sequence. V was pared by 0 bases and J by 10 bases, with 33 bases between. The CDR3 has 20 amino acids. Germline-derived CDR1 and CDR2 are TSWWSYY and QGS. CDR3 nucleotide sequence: TGTGCTCTTGGGGAACTAGAGCCCATCCCGACTGGGAGATACATAAGAGGACTCATCTTT. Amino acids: CALGELEPIPTGRYIRGLIF.

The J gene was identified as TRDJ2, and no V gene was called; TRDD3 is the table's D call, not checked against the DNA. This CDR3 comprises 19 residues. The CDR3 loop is CALGELLDWVTLRGAQLFF. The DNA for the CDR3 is TGTGCTCTTGGGGAACTCTTGGACTGGGTTACCCTAAGGGGAGCACAACTCTTCTTT.

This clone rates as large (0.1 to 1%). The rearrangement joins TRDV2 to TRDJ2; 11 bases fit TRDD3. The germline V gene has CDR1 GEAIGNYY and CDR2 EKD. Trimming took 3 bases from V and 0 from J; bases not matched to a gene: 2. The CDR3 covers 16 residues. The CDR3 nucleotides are TGTGCCTGTGACGTACTGGGGGATACTTTGACAGCACAACTCTTCTTT. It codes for CACDVLGDTLTAQLFF.

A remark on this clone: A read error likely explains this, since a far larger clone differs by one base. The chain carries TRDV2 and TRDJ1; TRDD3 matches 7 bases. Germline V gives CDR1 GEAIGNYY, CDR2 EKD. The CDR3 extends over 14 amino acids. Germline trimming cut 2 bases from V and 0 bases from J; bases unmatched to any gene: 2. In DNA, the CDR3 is TGTGCCTGTGACATGCTGGGGGACACCGATAAACTCATCTTT. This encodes CACDMLGDTDKLIF.

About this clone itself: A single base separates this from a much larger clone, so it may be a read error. The CDR3 DNA reads TGTGCCTGTGGCACCAATGAGAACTGGGGGCGACGCTCCTGGGACACCCGACAGATGTTTTTC. It translates to CACGTNENWGRRSWDTRQMFF. No V segment was called; the J segment is TRDJ3; no DNA check was done on the table's D call, TRDD3. This CDR3 comprises 21 residues.

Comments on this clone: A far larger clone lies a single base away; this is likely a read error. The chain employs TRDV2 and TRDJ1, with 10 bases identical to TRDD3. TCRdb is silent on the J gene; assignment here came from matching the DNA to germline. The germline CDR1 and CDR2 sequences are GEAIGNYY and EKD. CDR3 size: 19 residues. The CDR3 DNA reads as TGTGCCTGTGACACCCCTCTTCTAAGGGGGATACGTGACACCGATAGACTCATCTTT. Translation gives CACDTPLLRGIRDTDRLIF.

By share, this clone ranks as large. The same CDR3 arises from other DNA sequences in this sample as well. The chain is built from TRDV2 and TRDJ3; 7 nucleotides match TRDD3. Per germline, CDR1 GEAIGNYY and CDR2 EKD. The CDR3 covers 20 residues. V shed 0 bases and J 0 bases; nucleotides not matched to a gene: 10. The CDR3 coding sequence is TGTGCCTGTGACACCTCTGGGGGGCACCTTAGCTCCTGGGACACCCGACAGATGTTTTTC. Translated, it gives CACDTSGGHLSSWDTRQMFF.

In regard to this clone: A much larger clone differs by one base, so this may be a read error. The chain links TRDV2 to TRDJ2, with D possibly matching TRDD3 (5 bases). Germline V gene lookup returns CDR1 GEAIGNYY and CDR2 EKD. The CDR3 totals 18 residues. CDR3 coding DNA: TGTGCCTGTGACACCGGGCGGGGGGTCTCAGCTTTGACAGCACAACCCTTCTTT. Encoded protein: CACDTGRGVSALTAQPFF.

The CDR3 DNA reads as TGTGCCTGTGACATCCGGCACTGCTGGGACACCCACCATATTTTTTTC. Translation: CACDIRHCWDTHHIFF. The genes are TRDV2 and TRDJ3; the D gene is possibly TRDD3 (5 bases). There are 16 residues in the CDR3. CDR1 is GEAIGNYY, CDR2 EKD, per germline. V gave up 2 bases and J gave up 22 bases, with 29 bases separating them.

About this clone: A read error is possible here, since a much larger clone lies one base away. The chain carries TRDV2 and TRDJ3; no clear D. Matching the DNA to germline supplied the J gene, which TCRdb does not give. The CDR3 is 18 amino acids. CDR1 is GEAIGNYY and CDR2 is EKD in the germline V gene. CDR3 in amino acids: CAYDTLLIRSWDTRQMFF. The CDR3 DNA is TGTGCCTATGACACCTTGCTGATTCGCTCCTGGGACACCCGACAGATGTTTTTC.

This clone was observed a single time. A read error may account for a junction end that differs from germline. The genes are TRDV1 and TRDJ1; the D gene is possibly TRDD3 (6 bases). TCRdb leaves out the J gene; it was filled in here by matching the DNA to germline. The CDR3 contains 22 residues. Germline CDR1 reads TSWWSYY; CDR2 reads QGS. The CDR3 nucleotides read TGTGCTATTGGGGAAGTCTGCACAAGGTGGGGGTACTGGGCCCTCCACACCGATAAACTCATCTTT. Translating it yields CAIGEVCTRWGYWALHTDKLIF.

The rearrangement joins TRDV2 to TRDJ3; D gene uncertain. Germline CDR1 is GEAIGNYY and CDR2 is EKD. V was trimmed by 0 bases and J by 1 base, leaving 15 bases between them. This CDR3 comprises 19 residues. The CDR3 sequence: CACDTGPPLCSWDTRQMFF. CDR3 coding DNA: TGTGCCTGTGACACCGGACCACCGCTGTGTTCCTGGGACACCCGACAGATGTTTTTC.